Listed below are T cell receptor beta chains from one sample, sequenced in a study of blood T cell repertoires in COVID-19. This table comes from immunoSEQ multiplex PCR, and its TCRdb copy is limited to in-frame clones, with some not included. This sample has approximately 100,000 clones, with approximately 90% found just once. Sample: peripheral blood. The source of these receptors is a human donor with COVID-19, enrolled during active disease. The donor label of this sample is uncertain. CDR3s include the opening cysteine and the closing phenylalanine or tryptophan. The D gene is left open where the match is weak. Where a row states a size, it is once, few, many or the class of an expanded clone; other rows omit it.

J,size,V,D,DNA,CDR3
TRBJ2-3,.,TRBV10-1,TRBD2,TGCGCCAGCAGCCGTCGGACTAGCGGGCGCAGCGTGGATACGCAGTATTTT,CASSRRTSGRSVDTQYF
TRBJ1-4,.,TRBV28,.,TGTGCCAGCAGTTTAGCGGGCTCCGCTAATGAAAAACTGTTTTTT,CASSLAGSANEKLFF
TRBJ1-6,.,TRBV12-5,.,TGTGCTAGTGGTCCAACAGGTCCCTATTCACCCCTCCACTTT,CASGPTGPYSPLHF
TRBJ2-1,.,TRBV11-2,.,TGTGCCAGCAGCTCCCGGTCTCCCAATGAGCAGTTCTTC,CASSSRSPNEQFF
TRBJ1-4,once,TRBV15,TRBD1,TGTGCCACCAGCAGAGAACAGGGGGGGAATAATGAAAAACTGTTTTTT,CATSREQGGNNEKLFF
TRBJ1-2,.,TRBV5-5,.,TGTGCCAGCAGCTTATGGACAGATGGCTACACCTTC,CASSLWTDGYTF
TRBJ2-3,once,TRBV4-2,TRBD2,TGTGCCAGCAGCCAAGAGACTAGCGGGGGGGTCACAGATACGCAGTATTTT,CASSQETSGGVTDTQYF
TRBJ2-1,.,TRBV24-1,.,TGTGCCACCAGTGATTTCAAAGATGCGGAGCAGTTCTTC,CATSDFKDAEQFF
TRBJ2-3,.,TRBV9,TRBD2,TGTGCCAGCAGCGTTGCGGGGGCAGATACGCAGTATTTT,CASSVAGADTQYF
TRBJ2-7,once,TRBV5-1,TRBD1,TGCGCCAGCAGCTTGGTCTCGACAGGGGGATATTACGAGCAGTACTTC,CASSLVSTGGYYEQYF
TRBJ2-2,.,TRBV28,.,TGTGCCAGCAGACCCGGACAGCCGAACACCGGGGAGCTGTTTTTT,CASRPGQPNTGELFF
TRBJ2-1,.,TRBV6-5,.,TGTGCCAGCGTCTTTACCCCAGGGGCGAATGAGCAGTTCTTC,CASVFTPGANEQFF
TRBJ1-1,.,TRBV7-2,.,TGTGCCAGCAGCGCACCGGACAGTAGCTGGACTGAAGCTTTCTTT,CASSAPDSSWTEAFF
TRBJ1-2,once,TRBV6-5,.,TGTGCCAGCAGTCCCGCGGGCCGCAGAAACTATGGCTACACCTTC,CASSPAGRRNYGYTF
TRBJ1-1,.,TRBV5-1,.,TGCGCCAGCAGCGCCCTTACAGGGTTGGGTGAAGCTTTCTTT,CASSALTGLGEAFF
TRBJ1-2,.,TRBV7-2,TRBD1,TGTGCCAGCAGACAAACCCTACAGGGGCGCGGCTACACCTTC,CASRQTLQGRGYTF
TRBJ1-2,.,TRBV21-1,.,TGTGCCAGACAACAGGGGGAGATATATGGCTACACCTTC,CARQQGEIYGYTF